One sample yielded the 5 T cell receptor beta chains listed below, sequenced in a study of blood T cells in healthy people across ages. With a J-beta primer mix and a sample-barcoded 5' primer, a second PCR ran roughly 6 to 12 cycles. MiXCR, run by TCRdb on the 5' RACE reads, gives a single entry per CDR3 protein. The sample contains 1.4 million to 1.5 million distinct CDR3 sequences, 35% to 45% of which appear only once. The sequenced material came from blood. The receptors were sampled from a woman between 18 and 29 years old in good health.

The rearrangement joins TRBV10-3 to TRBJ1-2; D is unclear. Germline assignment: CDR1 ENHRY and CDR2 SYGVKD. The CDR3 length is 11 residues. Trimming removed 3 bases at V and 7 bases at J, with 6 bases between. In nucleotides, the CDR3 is TGTGCCATCAGTGATGGAATTGGCTACACCTTC. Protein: CAISDGIGYTF.

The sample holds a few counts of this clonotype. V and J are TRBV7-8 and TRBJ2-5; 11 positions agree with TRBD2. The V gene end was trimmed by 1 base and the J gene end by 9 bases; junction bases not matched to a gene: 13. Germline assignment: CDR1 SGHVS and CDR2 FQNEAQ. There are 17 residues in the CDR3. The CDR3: CASSLEVGTSGRWSQYF. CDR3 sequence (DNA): TGTGCCAGCAGCTTAGAGGTTGGGACTAGCGGACGATGGTCCCAGTACTTC.

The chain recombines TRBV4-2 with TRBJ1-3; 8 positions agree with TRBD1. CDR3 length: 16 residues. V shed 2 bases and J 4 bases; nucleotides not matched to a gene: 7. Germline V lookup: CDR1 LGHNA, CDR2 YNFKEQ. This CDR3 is CASSQSGGYSGNTIYF. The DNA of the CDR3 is TGTGCCAGCAGCCAATCAGGGGGCTATTCCGGAAACACCATATATTTT.

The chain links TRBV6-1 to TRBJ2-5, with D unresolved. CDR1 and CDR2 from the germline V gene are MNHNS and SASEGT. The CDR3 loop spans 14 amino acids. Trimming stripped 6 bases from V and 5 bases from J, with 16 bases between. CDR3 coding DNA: TGTGCCAGCAGGGACCAGCTGGGCGTGGAGACCCAGTACTTC. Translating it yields CASRDQLGVETQYF.

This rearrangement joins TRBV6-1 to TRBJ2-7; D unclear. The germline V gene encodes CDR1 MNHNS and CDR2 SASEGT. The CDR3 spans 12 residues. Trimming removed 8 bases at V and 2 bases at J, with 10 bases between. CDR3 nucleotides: TGTGCCAGCCAAGGATCGACCTACGAGCAGTACTTC. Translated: CASQGSTYEQYF.